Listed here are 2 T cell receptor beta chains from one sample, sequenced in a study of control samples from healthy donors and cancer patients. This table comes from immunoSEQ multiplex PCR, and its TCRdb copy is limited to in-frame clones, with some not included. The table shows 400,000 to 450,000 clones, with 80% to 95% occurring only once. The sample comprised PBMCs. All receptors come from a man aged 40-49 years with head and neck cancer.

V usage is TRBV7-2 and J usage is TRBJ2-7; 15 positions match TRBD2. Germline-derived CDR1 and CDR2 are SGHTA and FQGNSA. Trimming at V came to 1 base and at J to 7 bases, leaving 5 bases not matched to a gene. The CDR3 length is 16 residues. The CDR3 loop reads CASSLEGLAGGEEQYF. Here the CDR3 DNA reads TGTGCCAGCAGCTTAGAGGGACTAGCGGGGGGAGAGGAGCAGTACTTC. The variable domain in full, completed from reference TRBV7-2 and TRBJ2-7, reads GAGVSQSPSNKVTEKGKDVELRCDPISGHTALYWYRQSLGQGLEFLIYFQGNSAPDKSGLPSDRFSAERTGGSVSTLTIQRTQQEDSAVYLCASSLEGLAGGEEQYFGPGTRLTVT.

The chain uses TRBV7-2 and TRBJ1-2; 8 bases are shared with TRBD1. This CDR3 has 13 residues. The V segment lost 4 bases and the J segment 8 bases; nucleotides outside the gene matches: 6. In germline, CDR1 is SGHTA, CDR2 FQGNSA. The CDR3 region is CASSSDRGIGYTF. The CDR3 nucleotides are TGTGCCAGCAGCTCTGACAGGGGTATCGGCTACACCTTC.